This is a list of T cell receptor beta chains from one sample in a study of blood T cell repertoires in COVID-19. Data came from immunoSEQ multiplex PCR; TCRdb stores just in-frame clones and leaves some out. The sample contains nearly 30,000 clones, roughly 90% of which appear only once. The sequenced sample consisted of peripheral blood. The receptors were gathered from a man in his 70s with active or convalescent COVID-19. CDR3s include the opening cysteine and the closing phenylalanine or tryptophan. Fields, in order: V gene, D gene, clone size, J gene, CDR3 protein, CDR3 DNA. The D gene is left open where the match is weak. A clone size is listed for some rows: how often the clone was seen (once, few, many), or a class if it is expanded.

>TRBV7-6|TRBD1|NA|TRBJ1-2
CASSGTGGGGYTF
TGTGCCAGCAGCGGAACAGGGGGCGGAGGCTACACCTTC
>TRBV6-5|NA|NA|TRBJ2-7
CASSQTAYEQYF
TGTGCCAGCAGCCAGACAGCTTACGAGCAGTACTTC
>TRBV7-9|NA|NA|TRBJ2-3
CASSSSDTQYF
TGTGCCAGCAGCTCATCAGATACGCAGTATTTT
>TRBV7-8|NA|NA|TRBJ1-3
CASSLELGNTIYF
TGTGCCAGCAGCTTAGAACTCGGAAACACCATATATTTT
>TRBV11-2|NA|once|TRBJ2-1
CASSFSNEQFF
TGTGCCAGCAGCTTTAGCAATGAGCAGTTCTTC
>TRBV11-1|NA|NA|TRBJ2-2
CASAGVRNTGELFF
TGTGCCAGCGCAGGGGTACGAAACACCGGGGAGCTGTTTTTT
>TRBV7-9|TRBD1|NA|TRBJ1-6
CASSGRQGINYNSPLHF
TGTGCCAGCAGCGGACGACAGGGGATCAACTATAATTCACCCCTCCACTTT
>TRBV27|TRBD1|NA|TRBJ2-3
CASNDREGTQYF
TGTGCCAGCAACGACAGGGAAGGTACGCAGTATTTT
>TRBV5-4|NA|once|TRBJ2-3
CASSLEAGRTDTQYF
TGTGCCAGCAGCTTGGAGGCGGGGAGGACAGATACGCAGTATTTT
>TRBV15|NA|NA|TRBJ1-5
CATSRDLGEEPQHF
TGTGCCACCAGCAGAGATTTGGGAGAGGAGCCCCAGCATTTT
>TRBV20-1|NA|NA|TRBJ2-1
CSASYGAASREQFF
TGCAGTGCTAGTTATGGAGCAGCATCCCGTGAGCAGTTCTTC
>TRBV28|NA|NA|TRBJ1-3
CASSLPGGNTIYF
TGTGCCAGCTCTTTGCCAGGAGGAAACACCATATATTTT
>TRBV7-2|NA|NA|TRBJ2-5
CASSLPGGLETQYF
TGTGCCAGCAGCCTACCTGGGGGCCTGGAGACCCAGTACTTC
>TRBV25-1|TRBD2|NA|TRBJ2-1
CASRSGGRGNEQFF
TGTGCCAGCAGATCGGGGGGGCGAGGGAATGAGCAGTTCTTC
>TRBV7-3|NA|NA|TRBJ2-2
CASSFFGNTGELFF
TGTGCCAGCAGCTTTTTCGGGAACACCGGGGAGCTGTTTTTT
>TRBV7-8|TRBD1|NA|TRBJ1-1
CASSVQGAATEAFF
TGTGCCAGCAGCGTACAGGGGGCCGCCACTGAAGCTTTCTTT
>TRBV5-6|NA|NA|TRBJ2-5
CASSPRRRETQYF
TGTGCCAGCAGCCCCCGGAGGAGAGAGACCCAGTACTTC
>TRBV9|NA|NA|TRBJ2-1
CASSGEWGHEQFF
TGTGCCAGCAGCGGAGAATGGGGGCACGAGCAGTTCTTC
>TRBV6-1|NA|NA|TRBJ2-3
CASSEAHGQGSATDTQYF
TGTGCCAGCAGTGAAGCCCATGGGCAGGGATCGGCCACAGATACGCAGTATTTT
>TRBV15|NA|NA|TRBJ2-1
CATSRGGDSGEQFF
TGTGCCACCAGCAGAGGGGGCGATTCGGGTGAGCAGTTCTTC
>TRBV5-1|NA|NA|TRBJ1-1
CASSLSLEGNTEAFF
TGCGCCAGCAGCTTAAGTTTGGAGGGGAACACTGAAGCTTTCTTT
>TRBV5-6|NA|NA|TRBJ1-2
CASSLQGNYGYTF
TGTGCCAGCAGCTTACAGGGTAACTATGGCTACACCTTC
>TRBV4-3|TRBD2|NA|TRBJ2-3
CASSQGAGGYTDTQYF
TGCGCCAGCAGCCAAGGAGCGGGGGGTTATACAGATACGCAGTATTTT
>TRBV11-2|NA|NA|TRBJ2-1
CASTQRPLTGYNEQFF
TGTGCCAGCACCCAAAGACCACTGACAGGCTACAATGAGCAGTTCTTC
>TRBV7-2|TRBD2|NA|TRBJ2-1
CASSLDGLARDEQFF
TGTGCCAGCAGCTTAGATGGACTAGCGAGGGATGAGCAGTTCTTC
>TRBV5-1|TRBD2|NA|TRBJ2-3
CASSLGSGRALDTQYF
TGCGCCAGCAGCTTGGGCAGCGGGAGGGCCCTCGATACGCAGTATTTT
>TRBV5-1|NA|NA|TRBJ2-1
CASSLETPGQFF
TGCGCCAGCAGCTTAGAGACCCCGGGGCAGTTCTTC
>TRBV6-5|NA|NA|TRBJ2-5
CASSYGPGYQETQYF
TGTGCCAGCAGTTACGGTCCCGGGTACCAAGAGACCCAGTACTTC
>TRBV4-1|TRBD1|NA|TRBJ2-5
CASSQLAGQGAWETQYF
TGCGCCAGCAGCCAATTGGCGGGACAGGGGGCGTGGGAGACCCAGTACTTC
>TRBV18|NA|NA|TRBJ1-1
CASSYREMNTEAFF
TGTGCCAGCTCCTACCGGGAGATGAACACTGAAGCTTTCTTT